The rows below give T cell receptor beta chains drawn from one sample of a study of cytomegalovirus exposure and HLA in healthy donors. Profiled with immunoSEQ multiplex PCR; TCRdb holds only in-frame clones, not every one. The profile covers 20,000 to 30,000 clones, with approximately 79% appearing a single time and 4.5% taken by the ten largest. Specimen: PBMCs. Receptor source: a male donor in good health and CMV-seronegative. Each CDR3 is given with its conserved first and last residue. Fields, in order: J gene, D gene, clone size, V gene, CDR3 DNA, CDR3 protein. D genes are given only for firm matches. Clone size is shown for a subset of rows, as once, few, many or a class of expanded clone.

j_call: TRBJ2-1; d_call: -; clone_size: -; v_call: TRBV28; cdr3_nt: TGTGCCAGCAGTTTCAGGGACCAGGGGCTGTTCTTC; cdr3_aa: CASSFRDQGLFF
j_call: TRBJ2-1; d_call: TRBD1; clone_size: -; v_call: TRBV6-4; cdr3_nt: TGTGCCAGCAGTGACTCGGCGCAGGGGGCTTCCAATGAGCAGTTCTTC; cdr3_aa: CASSDSAQGASNEQFF
j_call: TRBJ2-4; d_call: -; clone_size: -; v_call: TRBV9; cdr3_nt: TGTGCCAGCAGCGCAATGGAGGGATTTGCCAAAAACATTCAGTACTTC; cdr3_aa: CASSAMEGFAKNIQYF
j_call: TRBJ1-1; d_call: -; clone_size: -; v_call: TRBV5-8; cdr3_nt: TGTGCCAGCAGCTTGAGGACAACCTGGAACACTGAAGCTTTCTTT; cdr3_aa: CASSLRTTWNTEAFF
j_call: TRBJ1-1; d_call: -; clone_size: -; v_call: TRBV15; cdr3_nt: TGTGCCACCAGCAGTAAAAGAAACAGGGTACGAACGGGAAGGACTGAAGCTTTCTTT; cdr3_aa: CATSSKRNRVRTGRTEAFF
j_call: TRBJ2-5; d_call: -; clone_size: -; v_call: TRBV5-5; cdr3_nt: TGTGCCAGCACCCTGGACTACTCCCAAGAGACCCAGTACTTC; cdr3_aa: CASTLDYSQETQYF
j_call: TRBJ2-1; d_call: TRBD2; clone_size: -; v_call: TRBV7-9; cdr3_nt: TGTGCCAGCGAAATCACGCGGGAGCCGGATGAGCAGTTCTTC; cdr3_aa: CASEITREPDEQFF
j_call: TRBJ2-3; d_call: -; clone_size: once; v_call: TRBV9; cdr3_nt: TGTGCCAGCGGGAAGGGGGTAAGCACAGATACGCAGTATTTT; cdr3_aa: CASGKGVSTDTQYF
j_call: TRBJ2-7; d_call: -; clone_size: -; v_call: TRBV15; cdr3_nt: TGTGCCGCCAGCAGAGATTCGGGGTACGAGCAGTACTTC; cdr3_aa: CAASRDSGYEQYF
j_call: TRBJ2-3; d_call: TRBD1; clone_size: -; v_call: TRBV9; cdr3_nt: TGTGCCAGCAGCATACCCTCCAGGGGGCGTGTAGATACGCAGTATTTT; cdr3_aa: CASSIPSRGRVDTQYF
j_call: TRBJ2-3; d_call: TRBD1; clone_size: -; v_call: TRBV15; cdr3_nt: TGTGCCACCAGCAGAGATCGGGTGACAGGGCCAGATACGCAGTATTTT; cdr3_aa: CATSRDRVTGPDTQYF
j_call: TRBJ2-6; d_call: TRBD1; clone_size: -; v_call: TRBV10-3; cdr3_nt: TGTGCCATCATGACAGGGGCAACTGGGGCCAACGTCCTGACTTTC; cdr3_aa: CAIMTGATGANVLTF
j_call: TRBJ2-1; d_call: -; clone_size: -; v_call: TRBV7-2; cdr3_nt: TGTGCCAGCACCGAGGGAAGGCGGGATCAGTTCTTC; cdr3_aa: CASTEGRRDQFF
j_call: TRBJ2-2; d_call: -; clone_size: -; v_call: TRBV5-1; cdr3_nt: TGCGCCAGCAGCTTGGCGGGGTCTTATTTTGGGACCGGGGAGCTGTTTTTT; cdr3_aa: CASSLAGSYFGTGELFF
j_call: TRBJ2-1; d_call: -; clone_size: -; v_call: TRBV7-3; cdr3_nt: TGTGCCAGCAGCCCAGGACTTCGCAATGAGCAGTTCTTC; cdr3_aa: CASSPGLRNEQFF
j_call: TRBJ1-1; d_call: -; clone_size: -; v_call: TRBV18; cdr3_nt: TGTGCCAGCTCACGGTACCGAGAGGCTGAAGCTTTCTTT; cdr3_aa: CASSRYREAEAFF
j_call: TRBJ1-4; d_call: -; clone_size: once; v_call: TRBV28; cdr3_nt: TGTGCCAGCAGTTTAATCGGTGAAAAACTGTTTTTT; cdr3_aa: CASSLIGEKLFF
j_call: TRBJ2-2; d_call: -; clone_size: -; v_call: TRBV28; cdr3_nt: TGTGCCAGCTTAGGACAGACCACCGGGGAGCTGTTTTTT; cdr3_aa: CASLGQTTGELFF
j_call: TRBJ2-3; d_call: -; clone_size: once; v_call: TRBV4-1; cdr3_nt: TGCGCCAGCAGCCACCCCGGGAACCGGGCAGATACGCAGTATTTT; cdr3_aa: CASSHPGNRADTQYF
j_call: TRBJ2-7; d_call: -; clone_size: -; v_call: TRBV11-3; cdr3_nt: TGTGCCAGCAGCTTAAATTCTCAAGAGGAGGGCCTCGAGCAGTACTTC; cdr3_aa: CASSLNSQEEGLEQYF
j_call: TRBJ2-3; d_call: TRBD1; clone_size: -; v_call: TRBV6-4; cdr3_nt: TGTGCCAGCAGAGCCGGGACAGGGTCCACAGATACGCAGTATTTT; cdr3_aa: CASRAGTGSTDTQYF
j_call: TRBJ1-6; d_call: TRBD1; clone_size: -; v_call: TRBV4-1; cdr3_nt: TGCGCCAGCAGCCAAGCCGACAGGGAGTATAATTCACCCCTCCACTTT; cdr3_aa: CASSQADREYNSPLHF
j_call: TRBJ2-3; d_call: -; clone_size: -; v_call: TRBV19; cdr3_nt: TGTGCCAGTAGTATGGGCCGGAGCGGTTTGGGGGATACGCAGTATTTT; cdr3_aa: CASSMGRSGLGDTQYF
j_call: TRBJ2-1; d_call: TRBD2; clone_size: few; v_call: TRBV7-9; cdr3_nt: TGTTCCAGCAGCTTAGAGTTTGGTAGCGGGACGAATGAGCAGTTCTTC; cdr3_aa: CSSSLEFGSGTNEQFF
j_call: TRBJ2-3; d_call: -; clone_size: -; v_call: TRBV30; cdr3_nt: TGTGCCTGGAGAACCTATAGAGGGGACACAATTCGAGATACGCAGTATTTT; cdr3_aa: CAWRTYRGDTIRDTQYF
j_call: TRBJ2-2; d_call: TRBD2; clone_size: -; v_call: TRBV19; cdr3_nt: TGTGCCAGTAGTACTAGCGGGAGGGGCCACCGGGAGCTGTTTTTT; cdr3_aa: CASSTSGRGHRELFF
j_call: TRBJ1-1; d_call: -; clone_size: -; v_call: TRBV7-9; cdr3_nt: TGTTCCAGCAGCTTAGGTCTACTAATGAACACTGAAGCTTTCTTT; cdr3_aa: CSSSLGLLMNTEAFF
j_call: TRBJ1-2; d_call: -; clone_size: -; v_call: TRBV5-1; cdr3_nt: TGCGCCAGCAGCCTAGGAGGATTTAGGACCTTC; cdr3_aa: CASSLGGFRTF
j_call: TRBJ2-7; d_call: TRBD1; clone_size: -; v_call: TRBV4-2; cdr3_nt: TGTGCCAGCAGCCCTCGGACAGGGGGCTCCGAGCAGTACTTC; cdr3_aa: CASSPRTGGSEQYF
j_call: TRBJ1-1; d_call: -; clone_size: few; v_call: TRBV20-1; cdr3_nt: TGCAGTGCTCCAGAATACACTGAAGCTTTCTTT; cdr3_aa: CSAPEYTEAFF
j_call: TRBJ2-1; d_call: TRBD2; clone_size: -; v_call: TRBV6-5; cdr3_nt: TGTGCCAGCAGTTACGGGCTAGCGGGAGTTAATGAGCAGTTCTTC; cdr3_aa: CASSYGLAGVNEQFF
j_call: TRBJ2-7; d_call: TRBD1; clone_size: -; v_call: TRBV19; cdr3_nt: TGTGCCAGTAGCTGGGGCCAGGGGGAGTACGAGCAGTACTTC; cdr3_aa: CASSWGQGEYEQYF
j_call: TRBJ1-4; d_call: TRBD1; clone_size: -; v_call: TRBV6-1; cdr3_nt: TGTGCTACAGCCGGGGGACAGGGTTACGAAAAACTGTTTTTT; cdr3_aa: CATAGGQGYEKLFF
j_call: TRBJ1-2; d_call: -; clone_size: -; v_call: TRBV5-4; cdr3_nt: TGTGCCAGCAGCTTAACCGGGACTGGGGCCGGGGGCTACACCTTC; cdr3_aa: CASSLTGTGAGGYTF
j_call: TRBJ1-3; d_call: TRBD1; clone_size: -; v_call: TRBV11-2; cdr3_nt: TGTGCCAGCCACCTGACAGGGGACGGAAACACCATATATTTT; cdr3_aa: CASHLTGDGNTIYF
j_call: TRBJ2-1; d_call: -; clone_size: -; v_call: TRBV29-1; cdr3_nt: TGCAGCGTTCTACAACAGGGTAGATTCCTCTACAATGAGCAGTTCTTC; cdr3_aa: CSVLQQGRFLYNEQFF
j_call: TRBJ2-1; d_call: -; clone_size: -; v_call: TRBV9; cdr3_nt: TGTGCCAGCAGCGTTGATAGCGGACGATACAATGAGCAGTTCTTC; cdr3_aa: CASSVDSGRYNEQFF
j_call: TRBJ2-7; d_call: -; clone_size: once; v_call: TRBV7-9; cdr3_nt: TGTGCCAGCAGCTCACACGGGGGGCGAAGTATGGACGAGCAGTACTTC; cdr3_aa: CASSSHGGRSMDEQYF
j_call: TRBJ2-2; d_call: TRBD2; clone_size: -; v_call: TRBV7-9; cdr3_nt: TGTGCCAGCAGCTTAGCGGGGACTAGCGCCGGGGAGCTGTTTTTT; cdr3_aa: CASSLAGTSAGELFF
j_call: TRBJ2-1; d_call: -; clone_size: -; v_call: TRBV6-5; cdr3_nt: TGTGCCAGCAGCGATGGGACTGCATACAATGAGCAGTTCTTC; cdr3_aa: CASSDGTAYNEQFF
j_call: TRBJ1-3; d_call: TRBD1; clone_size: -; v_call: TRBV5-4; cdr3_nt: TGTGCCAGCAGCGCCGGACAGGAGGGAAACACCATATATTTT; cdr3_aa: CASSAGQEGNTIYF